The clone carrying this T cell receptor beta chain was found once. The sample belongs to a study of blood T cell repertoires in COVID-19. Whole-study context: Nucleic acid was either cDNA or gDNA, and it came from T cells, B-cell-depleted T cells, or PBMCs.

Symptom resolution, clearance, or two negative PCRs marked the recovered donors of Cohort 3. Sequencing was performed with immunoSEQ multiplex PCR; in TCRdb, only in-frame clones are kept and a portion is missing. The data contain 230,000 or so clones, roughly 84% of them singletons. CDR1 and CDR2 from the germline V gene are MGHRA and YSYEKL. The V end was cut by 0 bases, the J end by 4 bases, with 10 bases between. This CDR3 is 15 amino acids long. J is TRBJ1-5 and V is TRBV4-1; no clear D gene. The source material was PBMCs or T cells enriched from blood (not recorded which). This receptor was obtained from a middle-aged man who had recovered from COVID-19. The CDR3 region has the DNA TGCGCCAGCAGCCAAGACGAGACACCAAATCAGCCCCAGCATTTT. Amino acid sequence: CASSQDETPNQPQHF.